The TCR beta chain described here comes from a study of T cells in Graves' hyperthyroidism and ophthalmopathy. What was amplified from RNA transcripts were TCR beta CDR3 regions. The HTBI set primed first-round TCR CDR3 RT-PCR. TCRdb reprocessed the multiplex PCR reads with MiXCR, giving one entry per CDR3 protein. Among 350,000 or so distinct CDR3 sequences listed, about a sixth were seen once. In germline, CDR1 is MNHNS, CDR2 SASEGT. V lost 3 bases and J lost 3, with 14 bases in between. CDR3 length: 15 amino acids. This clonotype was sampled from a woman in her twenties or thirties with Graves' hyperthyroidism that later progressed to Graves' ophthalmopathy. The chain combines TRBV6-1 with TRBJ1-2; D unresolved. Input material: blood. CDR3 amino acids: CASSDTQQSYYGYTF. In nucleotides, the CDR3 is TGTGCCAGCAGTGACACACAACAGAGTTACTATGGCTACACCTTC.